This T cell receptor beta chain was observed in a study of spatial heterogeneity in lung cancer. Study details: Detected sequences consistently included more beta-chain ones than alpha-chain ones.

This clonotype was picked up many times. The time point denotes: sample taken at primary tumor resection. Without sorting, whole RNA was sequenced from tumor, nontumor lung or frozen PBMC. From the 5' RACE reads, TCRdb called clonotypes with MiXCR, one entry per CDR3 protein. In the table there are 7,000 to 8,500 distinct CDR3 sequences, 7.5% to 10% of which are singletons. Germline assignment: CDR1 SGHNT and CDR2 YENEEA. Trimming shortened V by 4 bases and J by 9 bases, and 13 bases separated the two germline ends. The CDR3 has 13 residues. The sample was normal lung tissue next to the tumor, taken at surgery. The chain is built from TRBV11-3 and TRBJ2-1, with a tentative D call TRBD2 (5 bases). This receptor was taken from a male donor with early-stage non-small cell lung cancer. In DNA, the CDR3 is TGTGCCAGCAGCTCGAAACTAGGGCGTGAGCAGTTCTTC. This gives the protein CASSSKLGREQFF.